This is a list of T cell receptor beta chains from one sample in a study of blood T cell repertoires in COVID-19. Clones were sequenced by immunoSEQ multiplex PCR, and TCRdb holds only the in-frame ones, with some missing. The table has 300,000 or so clones, 70% to 90% seen once. Sequenced material: PBMCs or T cells enriched from blood (not recorded which). The receptors stem from a woman aged 25 to 39 who had recovered from COVID-19. Each CDR3 is given with its conserved first and last residue.

TRBV7-8	TRBJ2-3	CASSLVSRGGSDTQYF
TRBV20-1	TRBJ1-1	CSASMPMNTEAFF
TRBV3-1/TRBV3-2	TRBJ1-2	CASSTGTGVGYTF
TRBV5-4	TRBJ1-1	CASRTGGGRSRNTEAFF
TRBV10-3	TRBJ2-5	CAISESFGGAGETQYF
TRBV5-1	TRBJ2-1	CASSHPPLELVDNEQFF
TRBV19	TRBJ1-1	CASSHGGGTEAFF
TRBV27	TRBJ1-2	CASSQIGDYGYTF
TRBV7-3	TRBJ2-5	CASSLIGGLETQYF
TRBV6-5	TRBJ1-5	CASRFARNQPQHF
TRBV5-1	TRBJ2-7	CASSLAFTGASYEQYF
TRBV9	TRBJ2-3	CASSTAGQTDTQYF
TRBV6-5	TRBJ1-1	CASSHSGGRDTEAFF
TRBV7-9	TRBJ2-7	CASSLGLGQSSYEQYF
TRBV19	TRBJ2-7	CASKKSQGLPYEQYF
TRBV2	TRBJ1-1	CASRGGTGATEAFF
TRBV12-3/TRBV12-4	TRBJ1-1	CASTLRGPEAFF
TRBV7-2	TRBJ1-5	CASSPGRGANQPQHF
TRBV3-1/TRBV3-2	TRBJ2-5	CASSQDAQAETQYF
TRBV5-4	TRBJ2-3	CASSSPRADTQYF
TRBV7-2	TRBJ1-1	CASSLRGWNTEAFF
TRBV5-6	TRBJ1-2	CASSLSGRTYGYTF
TRBV18	TRBJ2-6	CASSPLGRRQAHPSSGANVLTF
TRBV28	TRBJ1-4	CASSLGGLGEKLFF
TRBV6-5	TRBJ1-2	CASTAGPTTDGYTF
TRBV7-3	TRBJ2-1	CASSSPSRGPSSYNEQFF
TRBV19	TRBJ1-3	CASAQGSGNTIYF
TRBV5-5	TRBJ1-6	CASSFRQEDNSPLHF
TRBV19	TRBJ1-1	CASSNRDTQAEAFF
TRBV7-8	TRBJ2-7	CASSGTMYEQYF
TRBV25-1	TRBJ2-1	CASSRQLGGDGEQFF
TRBV30	TRBJ1-2	CAWKWTDSPRHGYTF
TRBV7-2	TRBJ1-4	CASSPQGGGNEKLFF
TRBV6-5	TRBJ2-3	CASRNSGASTDTQYF
TRBV24-1	TRBJ2-5	CATSDSGQGAWETQYF
TRBV15	TRBJ1-4	CATTANSNEKLFF
TRBV6-5	TRBJ1-5	CASSRQGSNQPQHF
TRBV13	TRBJ1-1	CASSLGAGNPLLF
TRBV4-2	TRBJ1-2	CASSQEEGANYGYTF
TRBV5-6	TRBJ1-1	CASSLIDTEAFF
TRBV5-6	TRBJ2-5	CASSFPPTAGGSAGETQYF
TRBV27	TRBJ2-2	CASTTGLAGGLGTGELFF
TRBV19	TRBJ1-2	CATKQGSGYTF
TRBV21-1	TRBJ2-3	CASSKVPGGTDTQYF
TRBV19	TRBJ1-5	CATSEGVNQPQHF
TRBV12-5	TRBJ1-3	CASGSSPRDTIYF
TRBV12-2	TRBJ1-2	CASRAQDTALSYGYTF
TRBV10-3	TRBJ1-3	CAISEGTGAGNTIYF
TRBV10-3	TRBJ2-3	CAYGGGQGSTPGTDTQYF
TRBV6-5	TRBJ1-5	CASSVTDLGGQPQHF
TRBV30	TRBJ2-7	CAGQETYEQYF